These 25 T cell receptor beta chains were sequenced from one sample in a study of cytomegalovirus exposure and HLA in healthy donors. The PCR employed 60 Vbeta primers together with 13 Jbeta primers. TCRdb keeps only in-frame clones here, not all; method: immunoSEQ multiplex PCR. The sample table includes approximately 45,000 clones. The sequenced sample was PBMCs. Receptor source: a woman in her thirties or forties in good health and CMV-seronegative.

V and J are TRBV19 and TRBJ2-7; 9 bases are a match to TRBD1. The CDR3 length is 15 residues. Germline CDR1 reads LNHDA; CDR2 reads SQIVND (reference sequence). With 3 bases clipped from V and 2 bases from J, the junction kept 5 bases outside the gene matches. For the CDR3, the DNA is TGTGCCAGTAGTATTATGGGACAGGGAGCCTACGAGCAGTACTTC. It specifies CASSIMGQGAYEQYF.

This chain joins TRBV18 and TRBJ2-7; 7 bases align to TRBD1. The V segment lost 3 bases and the J segment 4 bases; nucleotides outside the gene matches: 12. This CDR3 is built from 16 residues. CDR1 and CDR2 from the germline V gene are KGHSH and LQKENI. CDR3 sequence reads: CASSPPTGASGYEQYF. The CDR3 DNA reads TGTGCCAGCTCACCTCCAACAGGGGCCTCGGGGTACGAGCAGTACTTC. Filled out from reference TRBV18 and TRBJ2-7, the complete variable domain reads NAGVMQNPRHLVRRRGQEARLRCSPMKGHSHVYWYRQLPEEGLKFMVYLQKENIIDESGMPKERFSAEFPKEGPSILRIQQVVRGDSAAYFCASSPPTGASGYEQYFGPGTRLTVT.

This chain links TRBV5-1 with TRBJ2-7; 8 nucleotides line up with TRBD2. This CDR3 spans 15 amino acids. J gave up 0 bases and V 4 bases, and 6 bases lay outside the gene matches. The germline V gene encodes CDR1 SGHRS and CDR2 YFSETQ. The CDR3 loop reads CASSPDLAGSYEQYF. The CDR3, as DNA: TGCGCCAGCAGCCCGGATCTAGCGGGCTCCTACGAGCAGTACTTC. Complete variable domain (other parts from reference TRBV5-1 and TRBJ2-7): KAGVTQTPRYLIKTRGQQVTLSCSPISGHRSVSWYQQTPGQGLQFLFEYFSETQRNKGNFPGRFSGRQFSNSRSEMNVSTLELGDSALYLCASSPDLAGSYEQYFGPGTRLTVT.

The rearrangement joins TRBV30 to TRBJ2-3, with a weak D call TRBD2 (6 bases). Germline CDR1 and CDR2: GTSNPN and SVGIG (reference sequence). The CDR3 sequence is 16 residues long. V was cut by 1 base and J by 5 bases, with 19 bases left in between. For the CDR3, the DNA is TGTGCCTGGAGTGCGACCCCAATCCGGGGGAGAGATACGCAGTATTTT. This sequence encodes CAWSATPIRGRDTQYF. The full variable domain, completed using reference TRBV30 and TRBJ2-3, is SQTIHQWPATLVQPVGSPLSLECTVEGTSNPNLYWYRQAAGRGLQLLFYSVGIGQISSEVPQNLSASRPQDRQFILSSKKLLLSDSGFYLCAWSATPIRGRDTQYFGPGTRLTVL.

The chain uses TRBV7-2 and TRBJ2-5; possibly TRBD1 for D (6 bases). There are 15 residues in the CDR3. The germline CDR1 and CDR2 sequences are SGHTA and FQGNSA. V dropped 3 bases and J dropped 6 bases, with 17 bases sitting between them. CDR3 amino acids: CASSFQGQGLKTQYF. The CDR3 bases are TGTGCCAGCAGCTTCCAGGGTCAGGGGCTGAAGACCCAGTACTTC.

The rearrangement uses TRBV19 and TRBJ2-1; 11 bases fit TRBD1. V dropped 3 bases and J dropped 4; count of bases not matched to a gene: 5. The V gene's germline CDR1 is LNHDA and CDR2 SQIVND (reference sequence). The length of the CDR3 is 16 residues. The CDR3 sequence: CASSISDRGLYNEQFF. In DNA, the CDR3 is TGTGCCAGTAGTATCTCGGACAGGGGGCTGTACAATGAGCAGTTCTTC.

The chain carries TRBV4-2 and TRBJ2-5; 10 bases line up with TRBD2. The CDR3 loop spans 19 amino acids. J was trimmed by 5 bases and V by 0 bases; bases with no gene match: 15. The germline V gene encodes CDR1 LGHNA and CDR2 YNFKEQ. The CDR3 DNA reads as TGTGCCAGCAGCCAAGATCGATCCCTTGCTAGCGGGGGAAGGGAGACCCAGTACTTC. Amino acid sequence: CASSQDRSLASGGRETQYF.

The rearrangement joins TRBV6-1 to TRBJ2-1; D perhaps matches TRBD1 (7 bases). This CDR3 comprises 14 residues. The ends were cut back, 4 bases at V and 9 bases at J, with 16 bases in the middle. The V gene's germline CDR1 is MNHNS and CDR2 SASEGT. CDR3 region: CASSGTGDGSEQFF. In nucleotides, the CDR3 is TGTGCCAGCAGTGGAACAGGGGACGGGAGTGAGCAGTTCTTC.

The gene calls are TRBV7-3 and TRBJ2-2; TRBD2 matches 15 bases. The CDR3 contains 16 residues. Germline CDR1 is SGHTA and CDR2 is FQGTGA. With V trimmed by 5 bases and J by 6 bases, 4 bases remained unmatched. In nucleotides, the CDR3 is TGTGCCAGCAGCGCCGGACTAGCGGGAGGGCCCGGGGAGCTGTTTTTT. Translating gives CASSAGLAGGPGELFF.

The chain recombines TRBV30 with TRBJ2-3; D not resolved. Germline CDR1 and CDR2: GTSNPN and SVGIG (reference sequence). V was trimmed by 3 bases and J by 7 bases, leaving 11 bases between them. The length of the CDR3 is 12 residues. CDR3 coding DNA: TGTGCCTGGAGAGATGAGGCTCATACGCAGTATTTT. Residues: CAWRDEAHTQYF.

V is TRBV9 and J is TRBJ2-1, with D perhaps matching TRBD1 (6 bases). Trimming left V 3 bases short and J 4 bases short, with 20 bases between. The CDR3 sequence is 17 residues long. The germline V gene has CDR1 SGDLS and CDR2 YYNGEE. The CDR3 DNA is TGTGCCAGCAGCGGTGGCTACGGGCAGGGGCGGTACAATGAGCAGTTCTTC. It specifies CASSGGYGQGRYNEQFF.

V gene TRBV6-5 combines with J gene TRBJ2-7; TRBD1 aligns across 10 bases. With V trimmed by 7 bases and J by 8 bases, 5 bases remained unmatched. The CDR3 contains 12 residues. The germline CDR1 and CDR2 sequences are MNHEY and SVGAGI. CDR3 amino acids: CASTDRGQKQYF. CDR3 sequence (DNA): TGTGCCAGCACCGACAGGGGGCAGAAGCAGTACTTC.

With respect to this clone: Germline is not matched at one junction end, which may reflect a read error. V is TRBV5-1 and J is TRBJ2-3, with a weak D call TRBD2 (6 bases). The germline V gene has CDR1 SGHRS and CDR2 YFSETQ. CDR3 size: 15 residues. CDR3 DNA sequence: TGCGCCAGCAGCTTCATCCGTACTAGCACAGGTACGCAGTATTTT. Translation: CASSFIRTSTGTQYF.

The gene calls are TRBV9 and TRBJ1-2; no clear D. CDR3 length equals 14 residues. Per the germline V gene, CDR1 is SGDLS and CDR2 is YYNGEE. V lost 4 bases, J lost 2 bases, and 12 bases lay in between. This CDR3 is CASSPRTGNYGYTF. CDR3 in DNA: TGTGCCAGCAGCCCCCGGACGGGAAACTATGGCTACACCTTC.

V is TRBV6-1 and J is TRBJ2-5; tentative D call: TRBD2 (5 bases). V was shortened by 2 bases and J by 4 bases, with 17 bases between the two germline ends. Germline V lookup: CDR1 MNHNS, CDR2 SASEGT. The CDR3 is 16 amino acids. The chain's CDR3 is CASSELGYGGRETQYF. The DNA for the CDR3 is TGTGCCAGCAGTGAACTTGGCTACGGAGGACGAGAGACCCAGTACTTC.

The CDR3 nucleotides read TGTGCCAGCTGTCAAGGGACTAGCGGGTTACCCTACGAGCAGTACTTC. This sequence encodes CASCQGTSGLPYEQYF. The chain combines TRBV28 with TRBJ2-7, with 12 bases identical to TRBD2. The CDR3 sequence is 16 residues long. J gave up 2 bases and V 8 bases, and 10 bases lay outside the gene matches. Germline-derived CDR1 and CDR2 are MDHEN and SYDVKM.

This sequence joins TRBV19 and TRBJ2-3, with a possible D match to TRBD1 (6 bases). This CDR3 region has 17 residues. The germline V gene has CDR1 LNHDA and CDR2 SQIVND (reference sequence). Between the trimmed V and J ends, which lost 2 bases and 0 bases, there was a span of 15 bases. The CDR3 sequence: CASSINSDRLSTDTQYF. The CDR3 DNA sequence: TGTGCCAGTAGTATAAACTCGGACAGACTTAGCACAGATACGCAGTATTTT.

The rearrangement uses TRBV29-1 and TRBJ1-1; 7 nucleotides line up with TRBD1. Germline CDR1 is SQVTM and CDR2 is ANQGSEA. The CDR3 sequence is 12 residues long. V gave up 7 bases and J gave up 4 bases; unmatched junction bases: 6. The CDR3 sequence is CSDKGQTTEAFF. CDR3 DNA sequence: TGCAGCGACAAGGGACAGACCACTGAAGCTTTCTTT.

The rearrangement joins TRBV6-4 to TRBJ2-7; 8 positions match TRBD2. The CDR3 is 12 residues long. The J segment lost 5 bases and the V segment lost 5 bases, leaving 2 bases of the junction unmatched. Germline CDR1 reads MRHNA; CDR2 reads SNTAGT. Here the CDR3 DNA reads TGTGCCAGCAGTAGCGGGAGTGACGAGCAGTACTTC. Translated: CASSSGSDEQYF.

Points on this clone: Within the sample, other DNA sequences also encode this same CDR3. V usage is TRBV28 and J usage is TRBJ2-7, with TRBD1 matching 8 bases. CDR1 and CDR2 from the germline V gene are MDHEN and SYDVKM. The CDR3 runs to 17 residues. The ends lost 5 bases at V and 7 bases at J; junction bases unmatched: 19. Written as DNA, the CDR3 is TGTGCCAGCAGTCCCGGGCCGGACAGGGTCCATGCGGGGGAGCAGTACTTC. Translation: CASSPGPDRVHAGEQYF.

The chain combines TRBV7-9 with TRBJ1-2; no reliable D call. Deletions cut 5 bases from V and 8 bases from J, with 21 bases between. The CDR3 length is 15 residues. Looked up from germline, CDR1 is SEHNR and CDR2 is FQNEAQ (reference sequence). This CDR3 is CASSPRRRELGGYTF. The CDR3 DNA sequence: TGTGCCAGCAGCCCCCGAAGAAGGGAGCTAGGGGGCTACACCTTC.

V gene TRBV6-5 combines with J gene TRBJ1-2; 8 nucleotides agree with TRBD1. The CDR3 is made up of 13 amino acids. The ends lost 6 bases at V and 8 bases at J; junction bases unmatched: 8. Germline V gene lookup returns CDR1 MNHEY and CDR2 SVGAGI. The CDR3 here is CASSQGQGGGYTF. The CDR3 bases are TGTGCCAGCAGCCAAGGACAGGGTGGCGGCTACACCTTC.

The gene calls are TRBV30 and TRBJ2-3; 8 bases are shared with TRBD2. Per the germline V gene, CDR1 is GTSNPN and CDR2 is SVGIG (reference sequence). V was pared by 0 bases and J by 4 bases, with 3 bases of the junction left unmatched. The CDR3 covers 14 residues. The CDR3 DNA is TGTGCCTGGAGTGTCGGGACTAGTTCAGATACGCAGTATTTT. Translated, it gives CAWSVGTSSDTQYF.

This chain links TRBV19 with TRBJ2-2; 9 positions match TRBD1. Germline values: CDR1 LNHDA, CDR2 SQIVND (reference sequence). Trimming took 5 bases from V and 4 from J; bases not matched to a gene: 5. CDR3 length: 15 residues. This chain's CDR3 is CASSPGQGATGELFF. CDR3 coding DNA: TGTGCCAGTAGTCCGGGACAGGGTGCCACCGGGGAGCTGTTTTTT.

V usage is TRBV5-4 and J usage is TRBJ2-7; 8 positions match TRBD1. V lost 4 bases and J lost 7; bases outside the gene matches: 7. CDR1 SGHNT and CDR2 YYREEE come from the germline V gene (reference sequence). There are 13 residues in the CDR3. The CDR3 loop is CASSKTGAQEQYF. The CDR3 nucleotides are TGTGCCAGCAGCAAGACAGGGGCGCAGGAGCAGTACTTC.